A single sample is the source of the 4 T cell receptor beta chains below, sequenced in a study of shared clonotypes between healthy human individuals. Some clones are missing from TCRdb's copy, which holds only in-frame ones; the method was immunoSEQ multiplex PCR. The table lists more than 1.2 million clones, about 98.5% of them singletons. Sample: naive CD4+ T cells sorted from blood. Subset noted: CD45RA+ positively selected. The receptors originated from a man under 40 in good health.

The chain recombines TRBV7-2 with TRBJ2-2, with unresolved D. Trimming cost V 5 bases and J 7 bases, with 17 bases left between them. Germline lookup yields CDR1 SGHTA and CDR2 FQGNSA. This CDR3 is 15 amino acids long. The CDR3 nucleotides read TGTGCCAGCAGCCAAAGGATGACGAACGGCGGGGAGCTGTTTTTT. Protein: CASSQRMTNGGELFF.

This clone appeared a single time. This sequence joins TRBV28 and TRBJ1-5; TRBD1 matches at 12 bases. The CDR3 is 15 amino acids. CDR1 and CDR2 from the germline V gene are MDHEN and SYDVKM. The V gene end was trimmed by 5 bases and the J gene end by 6 bases; junction bases not matched to a gene: 5. The DNA for the CDR3 is TGTGCCAGCAGTACCCGGGACAGGGGGCGTCAGCCCCAGCATTTT. Its protein is CASSTRDRGRQPQHF.

The chain links TRBV7-3 to TRBJ2-3; 10 bases agree with TRBD2. Per the germline V gene, CDR1 is SGHTA and CDR2 is FQGTGA. V was clipped by 6 bases and J by 1 base; unmatched bases: 7. The CDR3 has 16 residues. The CDR3 region is CASRTVAGGGTDTQYF. In DNA, the CDR3 is TGTGCCAGCAGGACTGTAGCGGGAGGCGGCACAGATACGCAGTATTTT.

The genes are TRBV27 and TRBJ2-2; no clear D gene. The V gene's germline CDR1 is MNHEY and CDR2 SMNVEV (reference sequence). Trimming took 4 bases from V and 0 from J, leaving 6 bases between them. This CDR3 has 14 residues. The CDR3 sequence: CASSSAANTGELFF. CDR3 sequence (DNA): TGTGCCAGCAGTTCCGCAGCGAACACCGGGGAGCTGTTTTTT.